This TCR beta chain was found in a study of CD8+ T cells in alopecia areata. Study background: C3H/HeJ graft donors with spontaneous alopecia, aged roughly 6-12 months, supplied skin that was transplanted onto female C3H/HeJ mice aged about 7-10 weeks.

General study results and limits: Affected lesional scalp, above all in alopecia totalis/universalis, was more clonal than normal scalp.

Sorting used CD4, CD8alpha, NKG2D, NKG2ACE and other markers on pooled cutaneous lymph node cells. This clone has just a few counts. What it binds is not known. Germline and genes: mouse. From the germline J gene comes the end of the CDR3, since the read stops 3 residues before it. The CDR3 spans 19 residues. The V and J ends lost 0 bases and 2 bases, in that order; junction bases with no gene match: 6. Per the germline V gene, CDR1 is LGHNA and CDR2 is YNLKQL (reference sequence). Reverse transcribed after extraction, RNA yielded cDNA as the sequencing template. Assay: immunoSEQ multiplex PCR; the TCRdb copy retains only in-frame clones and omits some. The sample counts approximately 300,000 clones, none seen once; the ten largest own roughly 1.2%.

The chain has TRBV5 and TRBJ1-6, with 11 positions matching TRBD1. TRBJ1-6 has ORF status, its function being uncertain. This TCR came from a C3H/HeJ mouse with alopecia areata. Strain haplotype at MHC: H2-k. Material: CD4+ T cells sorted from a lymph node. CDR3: CASSQDTRTGGPYNSPLYF. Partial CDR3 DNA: TGTGCCAGCAGCCAAGATACCCGGACAGGGGGCCCCTATAATTCGCCC.